The source of this TCR beta chain is a study of technical replicates of blood from a handful of donors. TCRdb keeps only in-frame clones here, not all; method: immunoSEQ multiplex PCR. This repertoire shows 85,000 or so clones, 94% found once; its top ten account for 0.2% to 0.3%. The CDR3 sequence is 15 residues long. Germline lookup yields CDR1 PRHDT and CDR2 FYEKMQ (reference sequence). The V end lost 5 bases, the J end lost 2 bases, and 16 bases lay between the germline ends. The TCR sequence derives from a human donor in good health. The rearrangement links TRBV13 to TRBJ2-7; a weak D match, TRBD1 (6 bases). Material for sequencing was T cells isolated from PBMCs. CDR3 nucleotides: TGTGCCAGCAGCCCCCGGACAGAACTGACCTACGAGCAGTACTTC. This encodes CASSPRTELTYEQYF.